Listed here are 9 T cell receptor beta chains from one sample, sequenced in a study of Ad26.COV2.S vaccination and SARS-CoV-2 variants. Using immunoSEQ multiplex PCR, the repertoire was profiled, and TCRdb retains in-frame clones only, with some absent. This sample has 200,000 to 300,000 clones; more than 75% occur once, and the top ten carry around 10%. The treatment denotes: roughly 18 received Ad26.COV2.S at low or high dose, single or two shots; roughly 5 received placebo; per-sample allocation not given. Specimens were obtained on day 63 following the first vaccine or placebo injection. Sequencing was performed on peripheral blood, taken in a trial of Ad26.COV2.S vaccine versus placebo. The receptors stem from a person aged 18 to 59 who received the Ad26.COV2.S COVID-19 vaccine or a placebo.

With regard to this clone: Other DNA sequences of this sample code for an identical CDR3. This chain links TRBV12-3 or TRBV12-4 with TRBJ1-2; D might be TRBD1 (5 bases). This CDR3 spans 13 amino acids. The V and J ends lost 6 bases and 3 bases respectively, with 11 bases between them. As DNA, the CDR3 is TGTGCCAGCAGCCCCGGGACGGACTATGGCTACACCTTC. Translated, it gives CASSPGTDYGYTF.

The rearrangement links TRBV13 to TRBJ2-7; 9 nucleotides agree with TRBD1. J gave up 3 bases and V 5 bases, and 8 bases lay outside the gene matches. Germline V CDR1 and CDR2: PRHDT, FYEKMQ (reference sequence). This CDR3 is 15 amino acids long. The DNA for the CDR3 is TGTGCCAGCAGCCCCTGGACAGGGGCGAGCTACGAGCAGTACTTC. This gives the protein CASSPWTGASYEQYF.

The chain employs TRBV5-6 and TRBJ2-1; D is possibly TRBD1 or TRBD2 (5 bases each). CDR3 length: 13 amino acids. Germline assignment: CDR1 SGHDT and CDR2 YYEEEE. V lost 5 bases to trimming and J lost 12 bases, with 18 bases between them. The CDR3 sequence is CASRADQGDGQFF. CDR3 DNA: TGTGCCAGCAGGGCAGATCAGGGAGATGGGCAGTTCTTC.

The J gene is TRBJ1-2, the V gene TRBV5-1, with D perhaps TRBD1 (5 bases). V lost 5 bases and J 8 bases, leaving 16 bases between the germline ends. Germline V lookup: CDR1 SGHRS, CDR2 YFSETQ. The CDR3 totals 13 residues. This CDR3 reads CASSFGSGQGYTF. The CDR3 DNA is TGCGCCAGCAGTTTCGGCTCAGGGCAGGGCTACACCTTC.

This clone has only a few counts. This chain connects TRBV25-1 to TRBJ2-5; 8 nucleotides align to TRBD1. With 4 bases clipped from V and 5 bases from J, the junction kept 6 bases outside the gene matches. The CDR3 is made up of 14 amino acids. Germline-derived CDR1 and CDR2 are MGHDK and SYGVNS. This CDR3 reads CASSGQGRRETQYF. The DNA for the CDR3 is TGTGCCAGCAGTGGACAGGGGCGGCGGGAGACCCAGTACTTC.

The chain links TRBV30 to TRBJ2-2; no clear D gene. Germline V gene sequence: CDR1 GTSNPN, CDR2 SVGIG (reference sequence). V dropped 0 bases and J dropped 2 bases, with 4 bases sitting between them. CDR3 length: 13 residues. The CDR3 sequence is CAWSVLNTGELFF. The CDR3 bases are TGTGCCTGGAGTGTCCTCAACACCGGGGAGCTGTTTTTT.

The chain links TRBV7-3 to TRBJ1-1, with a possible D match to TRBD1 (6 bases). V lost 2 bases and J 4 bases, leaving 8 bases between the germline ends. The CDR3 loop spans 13 amino acids. Germline V gene data show CDR1 as SGHTA and CDR2 as FQGTGA. The CDR3 sequence: CASSLGGGTEAFF. In DNA, the CDR3 is TGTGCCAGCAGCTTAGGAGGGGGCACTGAAGCTTTCTTT.

The chain links TRBV11-2 to TRBJ2-1; 7 bases are a match to TRBD2. This CDR3 contains 14 residues. Germline lookup yields CDR1 SGHAT and CDR2 FQNNGV. Trimming at V came to 1 base and at J to 9 bases, leaving 6 bases not matched to a gene. CDR3 bases: TGTGCCAGCAGCTTAGGGGGGGGGAGTTTTGAGCAGTTCTTC. Translated: CASSLGGGSFEQFF.

This chain joins TRBV5-1 and TRBJ2-3; D not resolved. The CDR3 extends over 13 amino acids. V was shortened by 3 bases and J by 2 bases, with 7 bases between the two germline ends. Germline V gives CDR1 SGHRS, CDR2 YFSETQ. The CDR3: CASSWDVTDTQYF. The CDR3, as DNA: TGCGCCAGCAGCTGGGATGTCACAGATACGCAGTATTTT.